The rows below give T cell receptor beta chains drawn from one sample of a study of control samples from healthy donors and cancer patients. Generated by immunoSEQ multiplex PCR, the TCRdb table keeps only in-frame clones and is missing some. The sample has 170,000 or so clones; over 85% are singletons. Sequences were obtained from blood. Receptors were obtained from a man aged 18 to 35 in good health. CDR3s leave out the opening cysteine and the closing phenylalanine or tryptophan. Clone size is not always given. Where it is, it says once, few, many or a class for expanded clones.

J gene: TRBJ1-6
V gene: TRBV27
clone size: NA
CDR3 protein: ASSLSYREWNSPLH

J gene: TRBJ2-2
V gene: TRBV11-2
clone size: NA
CDR3 protein: ASSSRASNTGELF

J gene: TRBJ2-3
V gene: TRBV6-5
clone size: once
CDR3 protein: ASSYHPAGITDTQY

J gene: TRBJ2-3
V gene: TRBV5-1
clone size: NA
CDR3 protein: ASSLGLAEYTDTQY

J gene: TRBJ2-5
V gene: TRBV6-5
clone size: NA
CDR3 protein: AIRYQETQY

J gene: TRBJ2-6
V gene: TRBV15
clone size: NA
CDR3 protein: ATSRGNVQGAGANVLT

J gene: TRBJ2-1
V gene: TRBV5-8
clone size: NA
CDR3 protein: AGEAGEENEQF

J gene: TRBJ2-2
V gene: TRBV7-9
clone size: NA
CDR3 protein: ASSPSIGELF

J gene: TRBJ1-1
V gene: TRBV7-2
clone size: NA
CDR3 protein: ASSLYRGNAF

J gene: TRBJ2-1
V gene: TRBV6-5
clone size: NA
CDR3 protein: ASSGGTYNEQF

J gene: TRBJ2-3
V gene: TRBV13
clone size: NA
CDR3 protein: ASSPPYEQGGTQY

J gene: TRBJ1-2
V gene: TRBV23-1
clone size: NA
CDR3 protein: ASSQSTGTGYT

J gene: TRBJ2-4
V gene: TRBV5-6
clone size: once
CDR3 protein: ASSSSGGNKNIQY

J gene: TRBJ1-1
V gene: TRBV5-1
clone size: NA
CDR3 protein: ASSGPNTEAF

J gene: TRBJ1-4
V gene: TRBV5-5
clone size: NA
CDR3 protein: ASSLAGLSNEKLF

J gene: TRBJ1-2
V gene: TRBV12-5
clone size: NA
CDR3 protein: ASGTPSDSYGYT

J gene: TRBJ2-3
V gene: TRBV29-1
clone size: NA
CDR3 protein: SVGGTDSDTQY

J gene: TRBJ2-3
V gene: TRBV2
clone size: NA
CDR3 protein: ASSAGYTDTQY

J gene: TRBJ2-2
V gene: TRBV5-1
clone size: NA
CDR3 protein: ASSRDRGLTGELF

J gene: TRBJ1-3
V gene: TRBV19
clone size: NA
CDR3 protein: ASSAQRSGNTIY

J gene: TRBJ2-7
V gene: TRBV5-1
clone size: NA
CDR3 protein: ASSVAPDSRSYEQY

J gene: TRBJ2-3
V gene: TRBV7-3
clone size: NA
CDR3 protein: ASSLVHRGGTDTQY

J gene: TRBJ2-1
V gene: TRBV15
clone size: NA
CDR3 protein: ATSEGGTYNEQF

J gene: TRBJ1-6
V gene: TRBV27
clone size: once
CDR3 protein: ASSPDRGRNSPLH

J gene: TRBJ1-2
V gene: TRBV7-9
clone size: NA
CDR3 protein: ASILTGADGYT

J gene: TRBJ2-6
V gene: TRBV5-1
clone size: NA
CDR3 protein: ASSLGPGSGANVLT

J gene: TRBJ1-5
V gene: TRBV10-3
clone size: NA
CDR3 protein: ATGQGDQPQH

J gene: TRBJ1-2
V gene: TRBV12-3/TRBV12-4
clone size: NA
CDR3 protein: ASSFLGRYT

J gene: TRBJ2-1
V gene: TRBV18
clone size: NA
CDR3 protein: ASSQSSGGANEQF

J gene: TRBJ1-2
V gene: TRBV29-1
clone size: NA
CDR3 protein: SVPRRRDRANYGYT

J gene: TRBJ2-2
V gene: TRBV2
clone size: NA
CDR3 protein: ASRGTGELF

J gene: TRBJ2-4
V gene: TRBV5-6
clone size: NA
CDR3 protein: ASSLVSGDVAKNIQY

J gene: TRBJ1-5
V gene: TRBV28
clone size: NA
CDR3 protein: ASSLPSNQPQH

J gene: TRBJ2-7
V gene: TRBV2
clone size: NA
CDR3 protein: ATRGRVTEQY

J gene: TRBJ2-2
V gene: TRBV6-5
clone size: NA
CDR3 protein: ASKSGGTNTGELF

J gene: TRBJ1-2
V gene: TRBV6-5
clone size: once
CDR3 protein: ASRLQGGGGYT

J gene: TRBJ2-3
V gene: TRBV2
clone size: NA
CDR3 protein: ATKKGDQADTQY

J gene: TRBJ2-7
V gene: TRBV24-1
clone size: NA
CDR3 protein: ATSRGYEQY

J gene: TRBJ2-3
V gene: TRBV24-1
clone size: NA
CDR3 protein: ATSDHQGYGDTQY

J gene: TRBJ1-5
V gene: TRBV24-1
clone size: NA
CDR3 protein: ATWPKTSQGQSNQPQH

J gene: TRBJ1-2
V gene: TRBV5-1
clone size: NA
CDR3 protein: ASSDRGQGNYGYT

J gene: TRBJ2-2
V gene: TRBV5-6
clone size: NA
CDR3 protein: ASSLEGLAFTGELF

J gene: TRBJ1-6
V gene: TRBV18
clone size: NA
CDR3 protein: ASSPTGTVSSYNSPLH

J gene: TRBJ2-4
V gene: TRBV2
clone size: NA
CDR3 protein: ASRPGSAKNIQY

J gene: TRBJ2-1
V gene: TRBV18
clone size: NA
CDR3 protein: ASSPSANEQF

J gene: TRBJ2-2
V gene: TRBV11-2
clone size: once
CDR3 protein: ASSLGHRGTGELF

J gene: TRBJ1-4
V gene: TRBV14
clone size: NA
CDR3 protein: ASGTGPLKEKLF

J gene: TRBJ1-5
V gene: TRBV6-5
clone size: NA
CDR3 protein: ASSNRGGLGPQH

J gene: TRBJ2-5
V gene: TRBV5-5
clone size: once
CDR3 protein: ASSLALGRETQY

J gene: TRBJ2-7
V gene: TRBV3-1/TRBV3-2
clone size: NA
CDR3 protein: ASSQELRRRTRSTYEQY

J gene: TRBJ1-1
V gene: TRBV6-1
clone size: NA
CDR3 protein: ASSERADTEAF

J gene: TRBJ2-3
V gene: TRBV10-3
clone size: NA
CDR3 protein: AIRDLSGSQY